The 32 T cell receptor beta chains in this list originate from one sample, sequenced in a study of blood T cell repertoires in COVID-19. The method was immunoSEQ multiplex PCR; TCRdb's version includes in-frame clones alone and lacks a portion of them. The data hold about 200,000 clones, with around 82% observed a single time. The sequencing sample was made of PBMCs or T cells enriched from blood (not recorded which). These TCRs come from a woman aged 50 to 60 with acute COVID-19.

The genes are TRBV7-2 and TRBJ2-3; 11 nucleotides match TRBD2. Trimming cost V 3 bases and J 5 bases; bases outside gene matches: 7. The CDR3 loop spans 16 amino acids. Looked up from germline, CDR1 is SGHTA and CDR2 is FQGNSA. The CDR3 nucleotides read TGTGCCAGCAGCTTCCAAACTAGCGGGGGTGGAGATACGCAGTATTTT. It translates to CASSFQTSGGGDTQYF. The whole variable domain, remainder taken from reference TRBV7-2 and TRBJ2-3, is GAGVSQSPSNKVTEKGKDVELRCDPISGHTALYWYRQSLGQGLEFLIYFQGNSAPDKSGLPSDRFSAERTGGSVSTLTIQRTQQEDSAVYLCASSFQTSGGGDTQYFGPGTRLTVL.

The chain is built from TRBV7-2 and TRBJ2-2; 9 bases fit TRBD2. The J segment lost 0 bases and the V segment lost 2 bases, leaving 7 bases of the junction unmatched. Germline V gene lookup returns CDR1 SGHTA and CDR2 FQGNSA. The CDR3 length is 18 residues. The CDR3 spells CASSLFRGGVSNTGELFF. The CDR3, as DNA: TGTGCCAGCAGCTTATTCCGCGGGGGGGTATCGAACACCGGGGAGCTGTTTTTT. Full variable domain (missing parts from reference TRBV7-2 and TRBJ2-2): GAGVSQSPSNKVTEKGKDVELRCDPISGHTALYWYRQSLGQGLEFLIYFQGNSAPDKSGLPSDRFSAERTGGSVSTLTIQRTQQEDSAVYLCASSLFRGGVSNTGELFFGEGSRLTVL.

This clone has a handful of counts. The rearrangement links TRBV4-1 to TRBJ2-3; 8 positions agree with TRBD1. V dropped 0 bases and J dropped 0; count of bases not matched to a gene: 2. Germline V gene lookup returns CDR1 MGHRA and CDR2 YSYEKL. The CDR3 consists of 16 residues. The CDR3 nucleotides read TGCGCCAGCAGCCAAGATAGGGACAGGAGCACAGATACGCAGTATTTT. Its protein product is CASSQDRDRSTDTQYF.

This clone has a handful of counts. This chain joins TRBV7-8 and TRBJ2-5; TRBD2 might be the D (6 bases). Germline V gene lookup returns CDR1 SGHVS and CDR2 FQNEAQ. CDR3 length: 13 amino acids. V was trimmed by 1 base and J by 5 bases, leaving 8 bases between them. The CDR3 is CASSLGGGETQYF. The CDR3 coding sequence is TGTGCCAGCAGCTTAGGTGGGGGGGAGACCCAGTACTTC.

V is TRBV30 and J is TRBJ1-3; D is ambiguous. The CDR3 spans 13 residues. Trimming shortened V by 5 bases and J by 0 bases, and 8 bases separated the two germline ends. CDR1 GTSNPN and CDR2 SVGIG come from the germline V gene (reference sequence). CDR3 sequence: CAWDTYSGNTIYF. The CDR3 DNA follows: TGTGCCTGGGACACTTACTCTGGAAACACCATATATTTT.

The chain couples TRBV19 to TRBJ1-2; 9 positions agree with TRBD1. The germline CDR1 and CDR2 sequences are LNHDA and SQIVND (reference sequence). V lost 4 bases and J lost 3; bases outside the gene matches: 6. The CDR3 has 15 amino acids. The CDR3 bases are TGTGCCAGTAGTACCGGACAGGGGACCTACTATGGCTACACCTTC. This translates into CASSTGQGTYYGYTF.

The CDR3 loop reads CASSLIQGGYTF. The CDR3 DNA reads as TGTGCCAGCAGCTTAATCCAGGGGGGCTACACCTTC. The chain is built from TRBV7-8 and TRBJ1-2, with D possibly being TRBD1 (6 bases). The CDR3 runs to 12 residues. Germline V lookup: CDR1 SGHVS, CDR2 FQNEAQ. Trimming took off 2 bases at V and 8 bases at J, with 9 bases between the two ends.

This clone came up a few times. CDR3 sequence: CASSLDRTPGGYTF. The CDR3 nucleotides read TGTGCCAGCAGCTTAGATCGGACTCCGGGAGGCTACACCTTC. The rearrangement uses TRBV11-2 and TRBJ1-2; unclear D gene. V was clipped by 0 bases and J by 8 bases, with 13 bases between them. CDR3 length equals 14 residues. Germline V lookup: CDR1 SGHAT, CDR2 FQNNGV.

J is TRBJ2-1 and V is TRBV4-1, with 8 bases that match TRBD2. Looked up from germline, CDR1 is MGHRA and CDR2 is YSYEKL. V was pared by 3 bases and J by 2 bases, with 6 bases of the junction left unmatched. The length of the CDR3 is 16 residues. The CDR3 DNA is TGCGCCAGCAGCCAGGGATACGGGGGGGCCTACAATGAGCAGTTCTTC. Its translation: CASSQGYGGAYNEQFF.

This clone was observed a handful of times. This chain uses TRBV10-3 with TRBJ1-2; D is unclear. The V end was cut by 7 bases, the J end by 6 bases, with 15 bases between. The germline V gene encodes CDR1 ENHRY and CDR2 SYGVKD. The CDR3 is made up of 13 amino acids. CDR3 in DNA: TGTGCCATCACCCCGCAGGAGGGAAATGGCTACACCTTC. Translation gives CAITPQEGNGYTF.

The gene calls are TRBV7-3 and TRBJ2-7; D is perhaps TRBD2 (5 bases). Germline V CDR1 and CDR2: SGHTA, FQGTGA. Trimming shortened V by 2 bases and J by 4 bases, and 18 bases separated the two germline ends. The CDR3 loop spans 16 amino acids. The CDR3 reads CASSLHGRAREYEQYV. For the CDR3, the DNA is TGTGCCAGCAGCTTACACGGGCGGGCGAGGGAATACGAGCAGTACGTC.

The V gene is TRBV19, the J gene TRBJ1-5; perhaps TRBD1 as D (5 bases). Germline assignment: CDR1 LNHDA and CDR2 SQIVND (reference sequence). The V gene lost 3 bases and the J gene lost 5 bases, with 17 bases spanning the gap. This CDR3 has 16 residues. This CDR3 is CASSMGRAPGDQPQHF. CDR3 sequence (DNA): TGTGCCAGTAGTATGGGCAGGGCGCCGGGGGATCAGCCCCAGCATTTT.

CDR3 amino acids: CASSLSPGNQPQHF. The CDR3 nucleotides read TGTGCCAGCAGCTTGAGTCCGGGGAATCAGCCCCAGCATTTT. V gene TRBV27 combines with J gene TRBJ1-5, with D unresolved. The V and J ends lost 6 bases and 4 bases respectively, with 13 bases between them. Looked up from germline, CDR1 is MNHEY and CDR2 is SMNVEV (reference sequence). The CDR3 is 14 residues long.

This chain connects TRBV3-1 (or the pseudogene TRBV3-2) to TRBJ1-2; D gene ambiguous. The CDR3 has 15 residues. Trimming removed 0 bases from V and 0 bases from J, with 8 bases in between. The germline gives CDR1 LGHDT, CDR2 YNNKEL (reference sequence). The CDR3 DNA sequence: TGTGCCAGCAGCCAAGAGCCGCCAGCTAACTATGGCTACACCTTC. Translation: CASSQEPPANYGYTF.

This chain joins TRBV30 and TRBJ1-4; no clear D. In germline, CDR1 is GTSNPN, CDR2 SVGIG (reference sequence). CDR3 size: 15 residues. V gave up 2 bases and J gave up 5 bases, with 15 bases separating them. CDR3 amino acids: CAWSSPEEGNEKLFF. In nucleotides, the CDR3 is TGTGCCTGGAGTTCCCCGGAGGAAGGGAATGAAAAACTGTTTTTT.

This clone was counted only a few times. The gene calls are TRBV10-2 and TRBJ2-1; 10 nucleotides align to TRBD2. Germline CDR1 and CDR2: WSHSY and SAAADI. Germline trimming cut 9 bases from V and 7 bases from J; bases unmatched to any gene: 15. The CDR3 runs 16 residues. This chain's CDR3 is CASNDGSGGRTNEQFF. The DNA of the CDR3 is TGCGCCAGTAATGACGGTAGCGGGGGGCGGACGAATGAGCAGTTCTTC.

The J gene is TRBJ1-1, the V gene TRBV6-5, with no clear D. V gave up 5 bases and J gave up 5 bases, with 18 bases separating them. The CDR3 covers 15 residues. CDR1 is MNHEY and CDR2 is SVGAGI in the germline V gene. The CDR3: CASSRVAGPGTEAFF. The CDR3 DNA sequence: TGTGCCAGCAGTCGCGTCGCGGGTCCTGGGACTGAAGCTTTCTTT.

This chain joins TRBV28 and TRBJ1-2; D possibly corresponds to TRBD1 (5 bases). V was cut by 3 bases and J by 6 bases, with 8 bases left in between. CDR3 length equals 12 residues. CDR1 MDHEN and CDR2 SYDVKM come from the germline V gene. The CDR3 DNA sequence: TGTGCCAGCAGTTTCGACAGTAATGGCTACACCTTC. This gives the protein CASSFDSNGYTF.

CDR3 coding DNA: TGTGCCAGTAGTCCCGGGGGCTACAATGAGCAGTTCTTC. Translating gives CASSPGGYNEQFF. The chain employs TRBV19 and TRBJ2-1, with a weak D call TRBD2 (6 bases). Germline V CDR1 and CDR2: LNHDA, SQIVND (reference sequence). V gave up 5 bases and J gave up 3 bases, with 8 bases separating them. CDR3 length equals 13 residues. The entire variable domain, with the rest obtained from reference TRBV19 and TRBJ2-1, is as follows: DGGITQSPKYLFRKEGQNVTLSCEQNLNHDAMYWYRQDPGQGLRLIYYSQIVNDFQKGDIAEGYSVSREKKESFPLTVTSAQKNPTAFYLCASSPGGYNEQFFGPGTRLTVL.

Here the CDR3 reads CASSYSTRGYTF. CDR3 DNA: TGTGCCAGCAGTTACTCTACGAGGGGCTACACCTTC. This sequence joins TRBV6-2 or TRBV6-3 and TRBJ1-2; D is unclear. V was clipped by 0 bases and J by 8 bases, with 7 bases between them. The CDR3 is 12 amino acids. CDR1 and CDR2 (germline): MNHEY, SVGEGT.

The chain combines TRBV19 with TRBJ2-5; TRBD2 agrees at 8 bases. The CDR3 totals 13 residues. Germline CDR1 reads LNHDA; CDR2 reads SQIVND (reference sequence). Written as DNA, the CDR3 is TGTCTCGAGCGCGGGGGGATGGGAGAGACCCAGTACTTC. It yields the protein CLERGGMGETQYF.

The chain uses TRBV5-4 and TRBJ1-2, with 8 bases aligning to TRBD1. The CDR3 contains 14 residues. Germline V gene lookup returns CDR1 SGHNT and CDR2 YYREEE (reference sequence). The junction had 6 bases not matched to a gene; V was cut back by 2 bases and J by 6 bases. The CDR3 loop reads CASSFGQGDDGYTF. The CDR3 nucleotides are TGTGCCAGCAGCTTCGGACAGGGAGATGATGGCTACACCTTC.

The V gene is TRBV2, the J gene TRBJ1-2; 9 bases align to TRBD1. Germline trimming cut 8 bases from V and 7 bases from J; bases unmatched to any gene: 8. Germline CDR1 and CDR2: SNHLY and FYNNEI. The CDR3 totals 13 residues. The CDR3 is CASSADRGAGYTF. The CDR3, as DNA: TGTGCCAGCTCCGCCGACAGGGGGGCTGGCTACACCTTC. The entire variable domain, with the rest obtained from reference TRBV2 and TRBJ1-2, is as follows: EPEVTQTPSHQVTQMGQEVILRCVPISNHLYFYWYRQILGQKVEFLVSFYNNEISEKSEIFDDQFSVERPDGSNFTLKIRSTKLEDSAMYFCASSADRGAGYTFGSGTRLTVV.

J is TRBJ2-1 and V is TRBV6-5, with D unclear. V lost 0 bases and J lost 8, with 5 bases in between. Germline CDR1 MNHEY, CDR2 SVGAGI. CDR3 length equals 12 residues. CDR3 sequence (DNA): TGTGCCAGCAGTTACTCGGCTCATGAGCAGTTCTTC. Translating it yields CASSYSAHEQFF.

The chain combines TRBV19 with TRBJ2-1, with 7 bases identical to TRBD1. Trimming cost V 6 bases and J 0 bases; bases outside gene matches: 5. Germline lookup yields CDR1 LNHDA and CDR2 SQIVND (reference sequence). This CDR3 comprises 15 residues. DNA of the CDR3: TGTGCCAGTAGGGCACAGGGGAGCTCCTACAATGAGCAGTTCTTC. Amino acid sequence: CASRAQGSSYNEQFF.

The gene calls are TRBV18 and TRBJ1-1, with 9 bases matching TRBD1. Germline CDR1 KGHSH, CDR2 LQKENI. The CDR3 runs 13 residues. Losses at the gene ends were 3 bases for V and 7 bases for J; bases not matched to a gene: 3. This CDR3 reads CASSPPGQGEAFF. The CDR3, as DNA: TGTGCCAGCTCACCCCCGGGACAGGGTGAAGCTTTCTTT.

This clone was found a few times. CDR3 region: CASSIQGRGGHQPQHF. Here the CDR3 DNA reads TGTGCCAGTAGTATACAGGGGAGGGGGGGGCATCAGCCCCAGCATTTT. The chain is built from TRBV19 and TRBJ1-5, with a tentative D call TRBD1 (6 bases). This CDR3 has 16 residues. V shed 2 bases and J shed 5 bases, with 16 bases lying between them. Germline assignment: CDR1 LNHDA and CDR2 SQIVND (reference sequence).

This clone was counted many times. V gene TRBV2 combines with J gene TRBJ2-2; 7 bases map to TRBD2. The CDR3 runs 14 residues. Germline loops: CDR1 SNHLY, CDR2 FYNNEI. The V and J ends lost 1 base and 8 bases, in that order; junction bases with no gene match: 4. CDR3 nucleotide sequence: TGTGCCAGCAGTGAAGAGCGGGGACGAGGGGAGCTGTTTTTT. It codes for CASSEERGRGELFF.

The CDR3 DNA sequence: TGTGCCAGCTCACCGCGCCCGGGACAGGAGTCTAACTATGGCTACACCTTC. Protein sequence: CASSPRPGQESNYGYTF. The chain uses TRBV18 and TRBJ1-2; 8 bases are shared with TRBD1. The CDR3 consists of 17 residues. Unmatched junction bases numbered 9, after V lost 3 bases and J lost 0 bases. Looked up from germline, CDR1 is KGHSH and CDR2 is LQKENI.

This clone was detected a few times. The chain joins TRBV19 to TRBJ2-1; 9 positions agree with TRBD2. Germline-derived CDR1 and CDR2 are LNHDA and SQIVND (reference sequence). The V gene end was trimmed by 4 bases and the J gene end by 5 bases; junction bases not matched to a gene: 3. This CDR3 region has 14 residues. DNA of the CDR3: TGTGCCAGTAGTAGAGCGGGGGGTGACAATGAGCAGTTCTTC. It is translated as CASSRAGGDNEQFF.

The J gene is TRBJ2-1, the V gene TRBV5-1; 14 bases align to TRBD2. CDR3 length equals 18 residues. Germline loops: CDR1 SGHRS, CDR2 YFSETQ. J was trimmed by 2 bases and V by 1 base; bases with no gene match: 5. The CDR3 bases are TGCGCCAGCAGCTTGAGGACTAGCGGGGGGCACGCCTACAATGAGCAGTTCTTC. It yields the protein CASSLRTSGGHAYNEQFF.

The V gene is TRBV28, the J gene TRBJ1-5, with D hard to call. V was clipped by 3 bases and J by 8 bases, with 8 bases between them. CDR1 is MDHEN, CDR2 SYDVKM, per germline. There are 12 residues in the CDR3. In nucleotides, the CDR3 is TGTGCCAGCAGTTTCGGAGGGAAGCCCCAGCATTTT. Residues: CASSFGGKPQHF.